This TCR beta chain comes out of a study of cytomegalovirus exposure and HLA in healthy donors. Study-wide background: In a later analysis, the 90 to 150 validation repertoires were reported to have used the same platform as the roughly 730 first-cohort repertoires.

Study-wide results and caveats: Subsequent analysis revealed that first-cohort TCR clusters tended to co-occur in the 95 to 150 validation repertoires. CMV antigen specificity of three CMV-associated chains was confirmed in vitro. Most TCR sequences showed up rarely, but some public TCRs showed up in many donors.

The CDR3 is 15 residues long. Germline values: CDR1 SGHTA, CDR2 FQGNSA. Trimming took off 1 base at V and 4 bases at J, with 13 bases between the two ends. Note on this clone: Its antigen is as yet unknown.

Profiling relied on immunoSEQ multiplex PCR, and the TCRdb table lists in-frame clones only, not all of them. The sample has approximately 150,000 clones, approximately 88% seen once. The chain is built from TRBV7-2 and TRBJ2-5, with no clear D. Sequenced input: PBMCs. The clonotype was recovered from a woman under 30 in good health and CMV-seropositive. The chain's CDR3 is CASSLDGVSGETQYF. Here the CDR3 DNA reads TGTGCCAGCAGCTTAGATGGAGTATCGGGAGAGACCCAGTACTTC.